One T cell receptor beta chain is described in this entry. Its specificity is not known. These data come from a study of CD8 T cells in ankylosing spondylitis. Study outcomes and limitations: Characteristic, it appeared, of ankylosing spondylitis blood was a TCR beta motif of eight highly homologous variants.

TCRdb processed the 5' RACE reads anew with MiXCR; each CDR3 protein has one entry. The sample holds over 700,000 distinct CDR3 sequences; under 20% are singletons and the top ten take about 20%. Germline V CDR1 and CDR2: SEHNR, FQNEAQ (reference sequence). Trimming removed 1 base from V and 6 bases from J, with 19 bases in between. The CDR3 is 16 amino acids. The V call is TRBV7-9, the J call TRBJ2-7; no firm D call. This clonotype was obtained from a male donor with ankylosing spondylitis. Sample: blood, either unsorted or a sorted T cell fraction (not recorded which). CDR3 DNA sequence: TGTGCCAGCAGCTTAGGTAATCTGGGAATCTCGGGCGAGCAGTACTTC. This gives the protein CASSLGNLGISGEQYF.